This section outlines one TCR beta chain sequence together with its context. The V gene's germline CDR1 is SGHVS and CDR2 FNYEAQ. The CDR3 totals 15 residues. The ends were cut back, 5 bases at V and 0 bases at J, with 11 bases in the middle. This specimen comes from a study of blood T cell repertoires in COVID-19. This table comes from immunoSEQ multiplex PCR, and its TCRdb copy is limited to in-frame clones, with some not included. The sample lists around 340,000 clones; 75% to 90% were seen once. The TCR originated in a woman between 55 and 75 years old with COVID-19, enrolled during active disease. Sequencing was performed on peripheral blood. This sequence joins TRBV7-6 and TRBJ1-3; D gene ambiguous. The CDR3 DNA sequence: TGTGCCAGCAGCGCGACAATTAACTCTGGAAACACCATATATTTT. Translation: CASSATINSGNTIYF.